This passage covers 32 T cell receptor beta chains from one sample sequenced in a study of T-cell memory formation after mild COVID-19. Using its own MiXCR run on the 5' RACE reads, TCRdb lists one record per CDR3 protein. The data hold about 160,000 distinct CDR3 sequences, with 30% to 35% observed a single time. Sequenced material: PBMCs or a T cell subset sorted from them (not recorded which). The origin of the receptors is an adult woman who had mild COVID-19 (a few samples of this study predate the infection). Cell type and time point are not known.

The rearrangement uses TRBV24-1 and TRBJ2-7, with a weak D call TRBD1 (6 bases). The CDR3 has 18 residues. V was pared by 3 bases and J by 3 bases, with 23 bases between. Germline V gene sequence: CDR1 KGHDR, CDR2 SFDVKD. The CDR3 sequence: CATSDVPGAATGFYEQYF. In nucleotides, the CDR3 is TGTGCCACCAGTGATGTACCAGGGGCAGCTACGGGTTTCTACGAGCAGTACTTC.

This clonotype was detected only once. This chain links TRBV12-3 or TRBV12-4 with TRBJ2-7, with D possibly called TRBD1 or TRBD2 (5 bases each). Trimming left V 1 base short and J 2 bases short, with 12 bases between. The CDR3 runs 15 residues. The CDR3: CASSLVGTGTYEQYF. In DNA form, the CDR3 reads TGTGCCAGCAGTTTAGTCGGGACGGGGACCTACGAGCAGTACTTC.

This clonotype showed up just a few times. The chain joins TRBV6-4 to TRBJ1-6; weak D call: TRBD1 (5 bases). The CDR3 spans 13 residues. Deletions cut 3 bases from V and 7 bases from J, with 7 bases between. Germline CDR1 is MRHNA and CDR2 is SNTAGT. The CDR3 region has the DNA TGTGCCAGCAGTGAACAGGACAATTCACCCCTCCACTTT. This codes for CASSEQDNSPLHF.

The sample holds a few counts of this clonotype. The genes are TRBV9 and TRBJ2-1; 12 nucleotides match TRBD2. The CDR3 loop spans 13 amino acids. Trimming at V came to 3 bases and at J to 15 bases, leaving 7 bases not matched to a gene. From germline, CDR1 is SGDLS and CDR2 YYNGEE. CDR3 nucleotides: TGTGCCAGCAGCGCGACTAGCGGGAGATATTTGTTCTTC. As protein: CASSATSGRYLFF. Full variable domain (rest looked up from reference TRBV9 and TRBJ2-1): DSGVTQTPKHLITATGQRVTLRCSPRSGDLSVYWYQQSLDQGLQFLIQYYNGEERAKGNILERFSAQQFPDLHSELNLSSLELGDSALYFCASSATSGRYLFFGPGTRLTVL.

This clonotype came up a few times. V and J are TRBV6-4 and TRBJ2-7; TRBD1 or TRBD2 may be the D gene (6 bases each). Looked up from germline, CDR1 is MRHNA and CDR2 is SNTAGT. The CDR3 covers 18 residues. V shed 0 bases and J shed 2 bases, with 20 bases lying between them. CDR3 in DNA: TGTGCCAGCAGTGACTCGTTGGGGTCCCCGGGGGCTGCCTACGAGCAGTACTTC. It translates to CASSDSLGSPGAAYEQYF.

In regard to this clonotype: Mismatch with germline at one junction end may stem from a read error. The V call is TRBV12-3 or TRBV12-4, the J call TRBJ2-7, with 7 bases aligning to TRBD1. There are 16 residues in the CDR3. Here the CDR3 DNA reads TGTGCCAGCACCCACGGCCTCCCGGGACAGTCCTTCGAGCAGTACTTC. Its protein product is CASTHGLPGQSFEQYF.

This clonotype was seen a few times. The CDR3 is CASSRNSGQLTDTQYF. CDR3 sequence (DNA): TGCGCCAGCAGCCGCAACTCCGGACAGCTCACAGATACGCAGTATTTT. The chain recombines TRBV5-1 with TRBJ2-3, with D maybe TRBD1 (6 bases). V lost 4 bases and J 2 bases, leaving 17 bases between the germline ends. There are 16 residues in the CDR3. Germline V gene sequence: CDR1 SGHRS, CDR2 YFSETQ.

This clonotype was recorded a few times. J is TRBJ2-3 and V is TRBV24-1; D is undetermined. Germline lookup yields CDR1 KGHDR and CDR2 SFDVKD. Trimming cost V 2 bases and J 1 base, with 12 bases left between them. The CDR3 loop spans 16 amino acids. CDR3 sequence (DNA): TGTGCCACCAGTGATTACCGCTCCTCCGGCACAGATACGCAGTATTTT. Its translation is CATSDYRSSGTDTQYF.

This clonotype has just a few counts. The rearrangement uses TRBV7-3 and TRBJ2-7, with TRBD2 identical over 10 bases. Per the germline V gene, CDR1 is SGHTA and CDR2 is FQGTGA. The CDR3 is 15 amino acids. The J segment lost 3 bases and the V segment lost 5 bases, leaving 7 bases of the junction unmatched. CDR3 nucleotides: TGTGCCAGCAGCGCCCTAGCGGGAGTGATCTACGAGCAGTACTTC. Encoded protein: CASSALAGVIYEQYF.

The genes are TRBV12-3 or TRBV12-4 and TRBJ2-1, with 14 bases lining up with TRBD2. V trimming: 6 bases; J trimming: 8 bases; junction bases outside the gene matches: 3. This CDR3 has 14 residues. The CDR3 protein is CASSPGLAGDEQFF. The CDR3, as DNA: TGTGCCAGCAGCCCGGGACTAGCGGGAGATGAGCAGTTCTTC.

This clonotype was picked up a small number of times. The rearrangement uses TRBV7-9 and TRBJ2-7, with 7 bases matching TRBD2. Germline values: CDR1 SEHNR, CDR2 FQNEAQ (reference sequence). The CDR3 runs to 14 residues. The V and J ends lost 5 bases and 2 bases, in that order; junction bases with no gene match: 6. CDR3 in DNA: TGTGCCAGCAGCCCCACTAGCGCGACCTACGAGCAGTACTTC. Residues: CASSPTSATYEQYF.

DNA of the CDR3: TGTGCCAGCAGCTTAGAACCTAGCGGAGTCACAGATACGCAGTATTTT. Amino acids: CASSLEPSGVTDTQYF. The gene calls are TRBV7-6 and TRBJ2-3; 7 positions agree with TRBD2. V gave up 1 base and J gave up 2 bases; unmatched junction bases: 6. There are 16 residues in the CDR3. Per the germline V gene, CDR1 is SGHVS and CDR2 is FNYEAQ. Filled out from reference TRBV7-6 and TRBJ2-3, the complete variable domain reads GAGVSQSPRYKVTKRGQDVALRCDPISGHVSLYWYRQALGQGPEFLTYFNYEAQQDKSGLPNDRFSAERPEGSISTLTIQRTEQRDSAMYRCASSLEPSGVTDTQYFGPGTRLTVL.

This chain uses TRBV20-1 with TRBJ1-1, with 9 bases matching TRBD1. This CDR3 spans 13 amino acids. The V segment lost 6 bases and the J segment 7 bases; nucleotides outside the gene matches: 9. Germline CDR1 is DFQATT and CDR2 is SNEGSKA (reference sequence). As DNA, the CDR3 is TGCAGTGCGGGGACAGGGCCTGGGGTTGAAGCTTTCTTT. Translating it yields CSAGTGPGVEAFF.

This clonotype was seen more than once but under ten times. The chain carries TRBV5-1 and TRBJ2-1; D gene unclear. There are 15 residues in the CDR3. V dropped 0 bases and J dropped 2 bases, with 9 bases sitting between them. The germline V gene has CDR1 SGHRS and CDR2 YFSETQ. The CDR3 here is CASSLAGDPYNEQFF. In DNA form, the CDR3 reads TGCGCCAGCAGCTTGGCCGGAGACCCCTACAATGAGCAGTTCTTC.

This chain connects TRBV5-1 to TRBJ2-1, with a tentative D call TRBD1 (5 bases). The CDR3 covers 13 residues. Germline V gives CDR1 SGHRS, CDR2 YFSETQ. The V end lost 5 bases, the J end lost 15 bases, and 21 bases lay between the germline ends. CDR3 loop: CASRSDSLLVRFF. In DNA form, the CDR3 reads TGCGCCAGCAGATCAGACAGTCTTCTTGTCCGGTTCTTC.

The rearrangement joins TRBV27 to TRBJ1-6, with D perhaps TRBD1 (6 bases). The ends were cut back, 3 bases at V and 7 bases at J, with 10 bases in the middle. Looked up from germline, CDR1 is MNHEY and CDR2 is SMNVEV (reference sequence). The CDR3 contains 14 residues. CDR3 protein: CASSLGTRNSPLHF. CDR3 nucleotides: TGTGCCAGCAGTTTGGGGACAAGGAATTCACCCCTCCACTTT.

The chain couples TRBV20-1 to TRBJ1-5; 8 bases agree with TRBD1. Trimming took 2 bases from V and 6 from J; bases not matched to a gene: 9. Per the germline V gene, CDR1 is DFQATT and CDR2 is SNEGSKA (reference sequence). The CDR3 is 15 amino acids. The CDR3 reads CSARLQGASGQPQHF. CDR3 bases: TGCAGTGCTAGACTCCAGGGGGCCTCAGGTCAGCCCCAGCATTTT.

V usage is TRBV27 and J usage is TRBJ2-5, with 10 bases aligning to TRBD1. The V gene's germline CDR1 is MNHEY and CDR2 SMNVEV (reference sequence). The CDR3 has 18 amino acids. The V gene end was trimmed by 0 bases and the J gene end by 3 bases; junction bases not matched to a gene: 10. The CDR3 loop is CASSLSIGTGAPEETQYF. The CDR3 DNA is TGTGCCAGCAGTTTATCGATTGGGACAGGGGCTCCCGAAGAGACCCAGTACTTC.

This clonotype occurred a few times. The CDR3 DNA sequence: TGTGCCAGCAGCTTCCTCCCGCTAGCGGGGGGCACAGATACGCAGTATTTT. Protein sequence: CASSFLPLAGGTDTQYF. V usage is TRBV7-9 and J usage is TRBJ2-3; 10 positions agree with TRBD2. Germline lookup yields CDR1 SEHNR and CDR2 FQNEAQ (reference sequence). V shed 3 bases and J 1 base; nucleotides not matched to a gene: 7. The CDR3 has 17 residues.

V and J are TRBV5-4 and TRBJ2-5; TRBD1 aligns across 9 bases. CDR1 SGHNT and CDR2 YYREEE come from the germline V gene (reference sequence). The trim removed 4 bases at V and 3 bases at J, leaving 10 bases unmatched. The CDR3 totals 16 residues. In nucleotides, the CDR3 is TGTGCCAGCAGCCGAAGAGGAAGGGACAGGGAAGAGACCCAGTACTTC. As protein: CASSRRGRDREETQYF.

The chain is built from TRBV30 and TRBJ1-1; D not certain. The CDR3 is made up of 13 amino acids. Germline loops: CDR1 GTSNPN, CDR2 SVGIG (reference sequence). V was clipped by 3 bases and J by 0 bases, with 8 bases between them. Written as DNA, the CDR3 is TGTGCCTGGAGGAGGACTTTGAACACTGAAGCTTTCTTT. Translated, it gives CAWRRTLNTEAFF.

This clonotype has at least ten counts. The rearrangement links TRBV2 to TRBJ1-1; maybe TRBD1 (5 bases). V lost 8 bases and J 5 bases, leaving 21 bases between the germline ends. Per the germline V gene, CDR1 is SNHLY and CDR2 is FYNNEI. The CDR3 spans 15 residues. CDR3 coding DNA: TGTGCCAGCTTGGGATATACAGGTCCGGGTACTGAAGCTTTCTTT. Translation: CASLGYTGPGTEAFF. The full variable domain, rest sourced from reference TRBV2 and TRBJ1-1, is EPEVTQTPSHQVTQMGQEVILRCVPISNHLYFYWYRQILGQKVEFLVSFYNNEISEKSEIFDDQFSVERPDGSNFTLKIRSTKLEDSAMYFCASLGYTGPGTEAFFGQGTRLTVV.

This clonotype has a handful of counts. This chain joins TRBV6-2 or TRBV6-3 and TRBJ1-1, with 9 bases fitting TRBD1. J was trimmed by 4 bases and V by 4 bases; bases with no gene match: 4. The CDR3 runs 14 residues. Looked up from germline, CDR1 is MNHEY and CDR2 is SVGEGT. CDR3 loop: CASSFLTGGTEAFF. In DNA, the CDR3 is TGTGCCAGCAGTTTCCTGACAGGGGGCACTGAAGCTTTCTTT.

This clonotype was detected only a few times. The V call is TRBV7-2, the J call TRBJ2-6, with D unresolved. Per germline, CDR1 SGHTA and CDR2 FQGNSA. This CDR3 comprises 18 residues. V was trimmed by 1 base and J by 0 bases, leaving 13 bases between them. CDR3 sequence (DNA): TGTGCCAGCAGCTTAGTTGCGGAGACGGACTCTGGGGCCAACGTCCTGACTTTC. Amino acid sequence: CASSLVAETDSGANVLTF.

This clonotype occurred a few times. The V call is TRBV15, the J call TRBJ2-7; 7 bases agree with TRBD1. Trimming at V came to 0 bases and at J to 6 bases, leaving 8 bases not matched to a gene. Germline-derived CDR1 and CDR2 are LNHNV and YYDKDF (reference sequence). This CDR3 region has 15 residues. The CDR3: CATSRDTGAMGEQYF. The CDR3 nucleotides read TGTGCCACCAGCAGAGATACAGGGGCGATGGGCGAGCAGTACTTC.

This clonotype was counted a few times. This sequence joins TRBV7-3 and TRBJ2-1, with 11 nucleotides matching TRBD2. CDR1 and CDR2 from the germline V gene are SGHTA and FQGTGA. The CDR3 consists of 16 residues. V shed 5 bases, J shed 6 bases, and the junction held 9 bases outside the gene matches. This CDR3 reads CASSPASGGPLNEQFF. As DNA, the CDR3 is TGTGCCAGCAGCCCCGCTAGCGGGGGGCCGCTCAATGAGCAGTTCTTC.

This clonotype was counted between two and nine times. V usage is TRBV20-1 and J usage is TRBJ2-7; no definite D call. Germline CDR1 reads DFQATT; CDR2 reads SNEGSKA (reference sequence). This CDR3 is 15 amino acids long. V lost 1 base to trimming and J lost 1 base, with 14 bases between them. The CDR3 DNA reads as TGCAGTGCTAGAGGTCCCCTTTTAACGTCCTACGAGCAGTACTTC. It codes for CSARGPLLTSYEQYF.

V is TRBV20-1 and J is TRBJ2-7, with D possibly being TRBD1 (6 bases). Germline V gene sequence: CDR1 DFQATT, CDR2 SNEGSKA (reference sequence). Trimming left V 4 bases short and J 0 bases short, with 13 bases between. The CDR3 runs 14 residues. The CDR3 coding sequence is TGCAGTGCTATCCTTTCGGGACACTCCTACGAGCAGTACTTC. It specifies CSAILSGHSYEQYF.

The chain carries TRBV12-3 or TRBV12-4 and TRBJ1-2; 8 bases are a match to TRBD1. The CDR3 sequence is 14 residues long. With V trimmed by 6 bases and J by 4 bases, 7 bases remained unmatched. The CDR3 here is CASRSGTGIYGYTF. CDR3 sequence (DNA): TGTGCCAGCAGATCCGGGACAGGCATCTATGGCTACACCTTC.

The gene calls are TRBV20-1 and TRBJ2-3, with unresolved D. The CDR3 is 13 amino acids. V lost 0 bases and J lost 6, with 10 bases in between. Germline V lookup: CDR1 DFQATT, CDR2 SNEGSKA (reference sequence). Here the CDR3 reads CSARDNRVDTQYF. Here the CDR3 DNA reads TGCAGTGCTAGAGACAACAGAGTTGATACGCAGTATTTT.

J is TRBJ1-1 and V is TRBV20-1, with TRBD1 identical over 7 bases. The CDR3 contains 13 residues. The V and J ends lost 3 bases and 5 bases, in that order; junction bases with no gene match: 6. In germline, CDR1 is DFQATT, CDR2 SNEGSKA (reference sequence). Here the CDR3 DNA reads TGCAGTGCTAGGATAAGGACAGGAACTGAAGCTTTCTTT. Amino acids: CSARIRTGTEAFF.

The rearrangement links TRBV7-9 to TRBJ1-1; D not resolved. The CDR3 contains 16 residues. Germline V gene sequence: CDR1 SEHNR, CDR2 FQNEAQ (reference sequence). Trimming stripped 5 bases from V and 0 bases from J, with 16 bases between. Here the CDR3 reads CASSPPSPILNTEAFF. The CDR3 DNA is TGTGCCAGCAGCCCTCCATCCCCGATACTGAACACTGAAGCTTTCTTT.